The 14 T cell receptor beta chains below were found in one sample sequenced in a study of cytomegalovirus exposure and HLA in healthy donors (dated by TCRdb to between 2016 and 2019). The method behind the library was the immunoSEQ multiplex PCR assay. For the multiplex PCR, a mixture combining 60 forward primers for TCR Vbeta segments and 13 reverse primers for TCR Jbeta segments was used. Imported from immuneACCESS, the table was reduced by TCRdb to in-frame sequences with V and J called. These copies leave out some clones; in studies compared against another copy, an unresolved V gene accounts for under half, and the cause of the remainder is not known. The sample contains 65,000 or so clones, approximately 82% of them found a single time. Around 2.9% of the sample comes from the top ten. Material for sequencing was PBMCs. These receptors all come from a girl aged 10-17 years in good health and CMV-seropositive.

The chain joins TRBV19 to TRBJ2-1, with D perhaps TRBD1 (5 bases). Between the trimmed V and J ends, which lost 5 bases and 5 bases, there was a span of 10 bases. The CDR3 consists of 13 residues. CDR1 is LNHDA, CDR2 SQIVND, per germline (reference sequence). The CDR3, as DNA: TGTGCCAGTAGTCTCGGACACAACAATGAGCAGTTCTTC. Its protein product is CASSLGHNNEQFF. Full variable domain (rest looked up from reference TRBV19 and TRBJ2-1): DGGITQSPKYLFRKEGQNVTLSCEQNLNHDAMYWYRQDPGQGLRLIYYSQIVNDFQKGDIAEGYSVSREKKESFPLTVTSAQKNPTAFYLCASSLGHNNEQFFGPGTRLTVL.

V is TRBV4-1 and J is TRBJ1-2; D not certain. The CDR3 contains 12 residues. Trimming pared 1 base from V and 9 bases from J, leaving 9 bases between. Germline V gene lookup returns CDR1 MGHRA and CDR2 YSYEKL. The CDR3 is CASSQGAGSYTF. As DNA, the CDR3 is TGCGCCAGCAGCCAAGGGGCCGGAAGCTACACCTTC.

The chain employs TRBV29-1 and TRBJ1-2; tentatively, D is TRBD1 (6 bases). Germline lookup yields CDR1 SQVTM and CDR2 ANQGSEA. This CDR3 has 12 amino acids. Trimming pared 7 bases from V and 4 bases from J, leaving 13 bases between. For the CDR3, the DNA is TGCAGCGCTGGCGGGGGGGCCTATGGCTACACCTTC. Amino acids: CSAGGGAYGYTF.

This clone was seen only a few times. The rearrangement links TRBV7-9 to TRBJ2-3; 7 bases are shared with TRBD2. CDR1 is SEHNR and CDR2 is FQNEAQ in the germline V gene (reference sequence). The CDR3 extends over 13 amino acids. The trim removed 6 bases at V and 4 bases at J, leaving 4 bases unmatched. Written as DNA, the CDR3 is TGTGCCAGCAGGGGAGGGCTCTCAGATACGCAGTATTTT. Protein: CASRGGLSDTQYF.

This chain connects TRBV18 to TRBJ1-5; D perhaps matches TRBD1 (6 bases). The CDR3 extends over 15 amino acids. Trimming left V 2 bases short and J 3 bases short, with 11 bases between. Germline CDR1 is KGHSH and CDR2 is LQKENI. CDR3 protein: CASSPVGGPNQPQHF. The CDR3 DNA reads TGTGCCAGCTCACCAGTGGGGGGGCCCAATCAGCCCCAGCATTTT. Full variable domain (outside the CDR3, taken from reference TRBV18 and TRBJ1-5): NAGVMQNPRHLVRRRGQEARLRCSPMKGHSHVYWYRQLPEEGLKFMVYLQKENIIDESGMPKERFSAEFPKEGPSILRIQQVVRGDSAAYFCASSPVGGPNQPQHFGDGTRLSIL.

The V and J genes are TRBV28 and TRBJ1-1, with a weak D call TRBD1 (6 bases). CDR1 is MDHEN, CDR2 SYDVKM, per germline. Trimming left V 3 bases short and J 9 bases short, with 17 bases between. This CDR3 contains 14 residues. CDR3 amino acids: CASSFQGPEAKAFF. In DNA, the CDR3 is TGTGCCAGCAGTTTCCAGGGGCCGGAGGCCAAAGCTTTCTTT. The full variable domain, in which reference TRBV28 and TRBJ1-1 provide the parts outside the CDR3, is DVKVTQSSRYLVKRTGEKVFLECVQDMDHENMFWYRQDPGLGLRLIYFSYDVKMKEKGDIPEGYSVSREKKERFSLILESASTNQTSMYLCASSFQGPEAKAFFGQGTRLTVV.

This clone was detected once. The chain carries TRBV4-3 and TRBJ2-5, with TRBD1 matching 10 bases. Germline CDR1 LGHNA, CDR2 YSLEER. The CDR3 spans 17 residues. V lost 3 bases and J lost 5; bases outside the gene matches: 12. In DNA form, the CDR3 reads TGCGCCAGCAGCCATGAGATCGGGACAGGGGATAAGGAGACCCAGTACTTC. Translation: CASSHEIGTGDKETQYF.

The CDR3 is CASSDPPHWAQETQYF. In DNA form, the CDR3 reads TGTGCCAGCAGTGACCCGCCACATTGGGCGCAAGAGACCCAGTACTTC. V and J are TRBV2 and TRBJ2-5; no firm D call. CDR1 is SNHLY, CDR2 FYNNEI, per germline. The germline V and J ends were trimmed by 3 bases and 2 bases, with 16 bases remaining between them. This CDR3 has 16 residues.

The V and J genes are TRBV11-2 and TRBJ2-2; TRBD1 matches at 7 bases. Unmatched junction bases numbered 8, after V lost 5 bases and J lost 5 bases. Germline V lookup: CDR1 SGHAT, CDR2 FQNNGV. This CDR3 spans 15 amino acids. The CDR3 reads CASSQNRGGTGELFF. CDR3 in DNA: TGTGCCAGCAGCCAGAACAGGGGTGGGACCGGGGAGCTGTTTTTT.

This clone was counted a single time. The V gene is TRBV27, the J gene TRBJ1-2; TRBD1 matches at 7 bases. CDR3 length equals 13 residues. The J segment lost 3 bases and the V segment lost 4 bases, leaving 2 bases of the junction unmatched. The germline V gene encodes CDR1 MNHEY and CDR2 SMNVEV (reference sequence). CDR3 in DNA: TGTGCCAGCAGTTACACAGGGGACTATGGCTACACCTTC. Translation: CASSYTGDYGYTF.

The V call is TRBV7-8, the J call TRBJ1-6, with D uncertain. Germline CDR1 SGHVS, CDR2 FQNEAQ. Trimming shortened V by 2 bases and J by 10 bases, and 21 bases separated the two germline ends. The CDR3 runs to 17 residues. The CDR3 DNA follows: TGTGCCAGCAGCTTACCTGGCGACGGGGAGCGACGCTCACCCCTCCACTTT. Translation gives CASSLPGDGERRSPLHF.

In this sample, this clone turned up once. The chain has TRBV7-2 and TRBJ1-4; a possible D gene is TRBD1 (5 bases). Per germline, CDR1 SGHTA and CDR2 FQGNSA. The V end lost 5 bases, the J end lost 3 bases, and 10 bases lay between the germline ends. The CDR3 totals 14 residues. CDR3 loop: CASSRGGANEKLFF. The CDR3 DNA follows: TGTGCCAGCAGCAGGGGTGGAGCTAATGAAAAACTGTTTTTT.

V is TRBV28 and J is TRBJ1-2; 8 bases match TRBD1. With V trimmed by 7 bases and J by 4 bases, 8 bases remained unmatched. This CDR3 comprises 14 residues. Per germline, CDR1 MDHEN and CDR2 SYDVKM. The chain's CDR3 is CASTLRQGSYGYTF. The CDR3 DNA sequence: TGTGCCAGCACCCTGCGACAGGGGTCCTATGGCTACACCTTC.

This chain joins TRBV13 and TRBJ2-5; 8 bases fit TRBD2. CDR1 and CDR2 (germline): PRHDT, FYEKMQ (reference sequence). The V segment lost 5 bases and the J segment 7 bases; nucleotides outside the gene matches: 3. There are 12 residues in the CDR3. CDR3 DNA sequence: TGTGCCAGCAGCGCAGGACTAGCGACCCAGTACTTC. Translated: CASSAGLATQYF.